The T cell receptor (beta chain) described here comes from a study of siplizumab effects on memory and regulatory T cells. Study observations and caveats: There appeared to be greater diversity in naive T cells than in memory cells, and naive T cells seemed major contributors to the alloresponse.

Unstimulated naive, memory, effector memory and TEMRA subsets were sequenced, and this was done in a few donor pairs. With respect to this clone: What it recognizes is unknown.

V lost 7 bases, J lost 1 base, and 16 bases lay in between. Per the germline V gene, CDR1 is MNHEY and CDR2 is SMNVEV (reference sequence). The CDR3 totals 16 residues. Some clones are missing from TCRdb's copy, which holds only in-frame ones; the method was immunoSEQ multiplex PCR. The data hold tens of thousands of clones, with about 90% observed a single time. This sequence joins TRBV27 and TRBJ2-2; D possibly matches TRBD1 or TRBD2 (5 bases each). Sequenced sample: naive CD8+ T cells sorted from blood. This TCR derives from a human donor in good health. The CDR3 reads CASKVHGGGNTGELFF. In DNA form, the CDR3 reads TGTGCCAGCAAAGTTCACGGTGGGGGGAACACCGGGGAGCTGTTTTTT.